The subject of this entry is one TCR beta chain. This entry comes from a study of blood T cell repertoires in COVID-19. Turning to the study itself: The United States, Italy and Spain were the sources of the acute and convalescent COVID-19 samples.

CDR3 length: 15 amino acids. The V gene's germline CDR1 is SGHRS and CDR2 YFSETQ. V trimming: 1 base; J trimming: 6 bases; junction bases outside the gene matches: 4. TCRdb's copy holds only in-frame clones and misses some; the assay was immunoSEQ multiplex PCR. The repertoire holds around 120,000 clones, with around 81% as singletons. This receptor was taken from a man aged 70-80 years with acute or convalescent COVID-19. The chain carries TRBV5-1 and TRBJ2-1; 10 bases are shared with TRBD1. Sample: peripheral blood. Here the CDR3 DNA reads TGCGCCAGCAGCTTGTTGCGGGACAGGGGCAATGAGCAGTTCTTC. Its translation: CASSLLRDRGNEQFF.